This T cell receptor (beta chain) was recorded in a study of identical twins. General study points: Zero-insertion analyses could be partly confounded by invariant MAIT and iNKT cells. Among monozygotic twins, out-of-frame TCR alpha sharing exceeded what models predicted. Insertions ran lower in abundant cord blood beta clonotypes, though not in memory repertoires.

Germline values: CDR1 SGHRS, CDR2 YFSETQ. V was shortened by 0 bases and J by 3 bases, with 12 bases between the two germline ends. The CDR3 loop spans 15 amino acids. This clonotype has only a few counts. Its matching antigen is unknown. Template switching created a universal primer site, and the cDNA included unique molecular identifiers. TCRdb re-analysed the 5' RACE reads in MiXCR, keeping a single row per CDR3 protein. The profile shows roughly 290,000 distinct CDR3 sequences, about 8.1% of them singletons. The data were also submitted as part of a second study, on yellow fever vaccine responses in identical twins.

The sequencing sample was made of memory (CD45RO+) T cells sorted from blood. This clonotype originated in a woman younger than 30 in good health. The chain joins TRBV5-1 to TRBJ1-1; no clear D gene. The CDR3 protein is CASSLGGIGHTEAFF. The DNA for the CDR3 is TGCGCCAGCAGCTTGGGAGGGATTGGACACACTGAAGCTTTCTTT. Full variable domain (outside the CDR3, taken from reference TRBV5-1 and TRBJ1-1): KAGVTQTPRYLIKTRGQQVTLSCSPISGHRSVSWYQQTPGQGLQFLFEYFSETQRNKGNFPGRFSGRQFSNSRSEMNVSTLELGDSALYLCASSLGGIGHTEAFFGQGTRLTVV.